These 19 T cell receptor beta chains share one sample of origin, sequenced in a study of CD8+CD57+ T cells in acquired aplastic anemia. Flow cytometry had shown expanded CD8+CD57+ cells in the patients chosen for sequencing. Genomic DNA, the template, was used for profiling of the TCR beta VDJ and CDR3. A single record per CDR3 protein comes from TCRdb applying MiXCR to the reads. The repertoire holds approximately 190,000 distinct CDR3 sequences, with under 55% as singletons. Sample: sorted CD4+, CD8+, or CD8+CD57+ T cells (not recorded which) from PBMCs. The source is a human donor with aplastic anemia.

This clonotype was picked up many times. The chain carries TRBV4-3 and TRBJ2-3; possibly TRBD2 for D (5 bases). The CDR3 totals 14 residues. Trimming removed 2 bases at V and 2 bases at J, with 8 bases between. The germline V gene has CDR1 LGHNA and CDR2 YSLEER. The CDR3 bases are TGCGCCAGCAGCCAACGACTACTCACAGATACGCAGTATTTT. This sequence encodes CASSQRLLTDTQYF.

The chain uses TRBV7-9 and TRBJ2-7; D might be TRBD1 (5 bases). Trimming removed 7 bases from V and 3 bases from J, with 16 bases in between. The CDR3 has 14 amino acids. Germline values: CDR1 SEHNR, CDR2 FQNEAQ (reference sequence). The DNA of the CDR3 is TGTGCCAGCAACTTGGCAGGGTCGGGCTACGAGCAGTACTTC. Translation gives CASNLAGSGYEQYF.

The sample holds one count of this clonotype. The chain couples TRBV7-3 to TRBJ2-2; D not certain. The germline gives CDR1 SGHTA, CDR2 FQGTGA. Trimming left V 3 bases short and J 6 bases short, with 8 bases between. The CDR3 length is 13 residues. The CDR3 reads CASSLASAGELFF. DNA of the CDR3: TGTGCCAGCAGCTTGGCTAGTGCCGGGGAGCTGTTTTTT.

This clonotype occurred many times. V is TRBV7-9 and J is TRBJ2-7; D unresolved. Germline assignment: CDR1 SEHNR and CDR2 FQNEAQ (reference sequence). The length of the CDR3 is 13 residues. Trimming stripped 5 bases from V and 4 bases from J, with 12 bases between. DNA for the CDR3: TGTGCCAGCAGCCACAGACAACTTTACGAGCAGTACTTC. This codes for CASSHRQLYEQYF.

This chain links TRBV5-6 with TRBJ1-4, with 7 bases that match TRBD1. Trimming removed 5 bases from V and 10 bases from J; junction bases left unmatched: 14. This CDR3 region has 15 residues. From germline, CDR1 is SGHDT and CDR2 YYEEEE. CDR3 loop: CASSHWGQLLGKLFF. The DNA for the CDR3 is TGTGCCAGCAGTCATTGGGGACAGCTACTGGGAAAACTGTTTTTT. The entire variable domain, with the rest obtained from reference TRBV5-6 and TRBJ1-4, is as follows: DAGVTQSPTHLIKTRGQQVTLRCSPKSGHDTVSWYQQALGQGPQFIFQYYEEEERQRGNFPDRFSGHQFPNYSSELNVNALLLGDSALYLCASSHWGQLLGKLFFGSGTQLSVL.

This clonotype appeared a few times. The chain joins TRBV29-1 to TRBJ2-5; no reliable D call. The germline CDR1 and CDR2 sequences are SQVTM and ANQGSEA. The CDR3 has 12 amino acids. Trimming took off 4 bases at V and 5 bases at J, with 11 bases between the two ends. In nucleotides, the CDR3 is TGCAGCGTTGGCAAGGTCGCGGAGACCCAGTACTTC. Its protein is CSVGKVAETQYF.

This rearrangement joins TRBV15 to TRBJ2-4, with D possibly TRBD1 on 5 matching bases. Per germline, CDR1 LNHNV and CDR2 YYDKDF (reference sequence). Trimming shortened V by 5 bases and J by 3 bases, and 14 bases separated the two germline ends. The CDR3 runs 15 residues. CDR3 residues: CATSRAGRNKNIQYF. The CDR3 DNA sequence: TGTGCCACCAGCCGGGCAGGGCGGAACAAAAACATTCAGTACTTC. Supplemented by reference TRBV15 and TRBJ2-4, the full variable domain reads DAMVIQNPRYQVTQFGKPVTLSCSQTLNHNVMYWYQQKSSQAPKLLFHYYDKDFNNEADTPDNFQSRRPNTSFCFLDIRSPGLGDTAMYLCATSRAGRNKNIQYFGAGTRLSVL.

This clonotype was observed many times. The CDR3 region has the DNA TGTGCCAGCAGCTTCCTATACCGACGGCCCACCGGGGAGCTGTTTTTT. Translating it yields CASSFLYRRPTGELFF. This chain uses TRBV7-8 with TRBJ2-2; D remains ambiguous. Trimming left V 3 bases short and J 4 bases short, with 15 bases between. CDR3 size: 16 residues. The germline gives CDR1 SGHVS, CDR2 FQNEAQ.

The rearrangement joins TRBV6-6 to TRBJ1-1; maybe TRBD1 (5 bases). The germline V and J ends were trimmed by 0 bases and 5 bases, with 10 bases remaining between them. This CDR3 comprises 14 residues. CDR1 and CDR2 (germline): MNHNY, SVGAGI (reference sequence). The CDR3 DNA sequence: TGTGCCAGCAGTTACTCGTGGGGCCGGACTGAAGCTTTCTTT. Its translation is CASSYSWGRTEAFF.

This clonotype was seen ten or more times. The chain links TRBV5-1 to TRBJ1-2; TRBD1 might be the D (6 bases). The V gene's germline CDR1 is SGHRS and CDR2 YFSETQ. The CDR3 sequence is 13 residues long. Trimming removed 5 bases at V and 6 bases at J, with 14 bases between. The CDR3 reads CASRMDRLDGYTF. CDR3 DNA: TGCGCCAGCAGAATGGACAGACTTGATGGCTACACCTTC.

This clonotype was seen many times. The rearrangement uses TRBV5-6 and TRBJ2-1; D perhaps matches TRBD2 (5 bases). V shed 3 bases and J shed 4 bases, with 14 bases lying between them. This CDR3 is built from 15 residues. From germline, CDR1 is SGHDT and CDR2 YYEEEE. Here the CDR3 DNA reads TGTGCCAGCAGCTCCGAGCGGACCCTATACAATGAGCAGTTCTTC. Its protein is CASSSERTLYNEQFF.

About this clonotype itself: A much larger clone differs from this one at a single base, so this may be a read error. The chain joins TRBV11-1 to TRBJ2-4; D may be TRBD2 (5 bases). The CDR3 is 15 residues long. Germline V gene data show CDR1 as SGHAT and CDR2 as FQDESV (reference sequence). The CDR3 reads CASSLVSLAKNTQYF. CDR3 coding DNA: TGTGCCAGCAGCTTAGTCTCCCTAGCCAAAAACACTCAGTACTTC.

This chain connects TRBV6-1 to TRBJ1-4; the match to TRBD1 covers 7 bases. The CDR3 covers 16 residues. With V trimmed by 8 bases and J by 8 bases, 17 bases remained unmatched. Germline loops: CDR1 MNHNS, CDR2 SASEGT. The CDR3 DNA follows: TGTGCCAGCCTCTTTCTCTACAGGGGACCTAGAGAAAAACTGTTTTTT. It translates to CASLFLYRGPREKLFF.

The genes are TRBV11-2 and TRBJ2-3, with D possibly TRBD2 on 6 matching bases. Germline V gene data show CDR1 as SGHAT and CDR2 as FQNNGV. The CDR3 totals 15 residues. Trimming removed 4 bases from V and 2 bases from J, with 13 bases in between. CDR3 bases: TGTGCCAGCAGCTCGGATGGAGGGGACACAGATACGCAGTATTTT. This gives the protein CASSSDGGDTDTQYF.

The rearrangement links TRBV2 to TRBJ1-6, with D unclear. The V gene's germline CDR1 is SNHLY and CDR2 FYNNEI. The ends were cut back, 5 bases at V and 7 bases at J, with 15 bases in the middle. This CDR3 region has 15 residues. This CDR3 reads CASSLSGGTNSPLHF. In DNA form, the CDR3 reads TGTGCCAGCAGTTTGTCGGGCGGTACGAATTCACCCCTCCACTTT.

This clonotype was counted ten times or more. Here the CDR3 reads CASSQRLVVSDTQYF. The CDR3 nucleotides read TGTGCCAGCAGCCAGAGACTAGTGGTTTCGGATACGCAGTATTTT. The chain joins TRBV5-6 to TRBJ2-3; D may be TRBD2 (6 bases). V shed 4 bases and J shed 6 bases, with 18 bases lying between them. The CDR3 has 15 residues. In germline, CDR1 is SGHDT, CDR2 YYEEEE.

This clonotype has at least ten counts. The V call is TRBV5-6, the J call TRBJ2-7, with no clear D. The V end was cut by 0 bases, the J end by 8 bases, with 12 bases between. Looked up from germline, CDR1 is SGHDT and CDR2 is YYEEEE. The CDR3 runs to 13 residues. CDR3 nucleotide sequence: TGTGCCAGCAGCTTGGTCTCGGGTGAGCAGCAGTACTTC. Translation: CASSLVSGEQQYF.

In its sample, this clonotype was seen many times. The chain joins TRBV20-1 to TRBJ2-3; D call uncertain. The V gene lost 5 bases and the J gene lost 5 bases, with 11 bases spanning the gap. The length of the CDR3 is 12 residues. From germline, CDR1 is DFQATT and CDR2 SNEGSKA (reference sequence). CDR3 bases: TGCAGTGCTGAAATTACTGGAGATACGCAGTATTTT. Translated: CSAEITGDTQYF.

This clonotype was seen repeatedly, ten times or more. The V and J genes are TRBV2 and TRBJ2-4, with D possibly matching TRBD1 (6 bases). The germline V and J ends were trimmed by 7 bases and 0 bases, with 19 bases remaining between them. CDR1 and CDR2 from the germline V gene are SNHLY and FYNNEI. CDR3 length equals 17 residues. CDR3 DNA sequence: TGTGCCAGCACACACCTTAGGACAGCCCTAGCCAAAAACATTCAGTACTTC. It yields the protein CASTHLRTALAKNIQYF.